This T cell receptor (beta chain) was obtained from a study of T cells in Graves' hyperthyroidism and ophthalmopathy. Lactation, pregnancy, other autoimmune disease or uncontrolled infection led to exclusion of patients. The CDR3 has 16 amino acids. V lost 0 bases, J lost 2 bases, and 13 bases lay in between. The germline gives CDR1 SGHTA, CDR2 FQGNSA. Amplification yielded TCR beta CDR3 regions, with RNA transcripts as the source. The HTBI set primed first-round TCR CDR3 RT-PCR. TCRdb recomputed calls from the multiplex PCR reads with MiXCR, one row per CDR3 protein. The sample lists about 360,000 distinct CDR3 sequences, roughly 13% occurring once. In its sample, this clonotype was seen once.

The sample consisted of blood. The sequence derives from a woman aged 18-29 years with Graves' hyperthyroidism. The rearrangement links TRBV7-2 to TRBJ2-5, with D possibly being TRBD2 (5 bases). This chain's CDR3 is CASSLAGRREQETQYF. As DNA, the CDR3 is TGTGCCAGCAGCTTAGCGGGGAGAAGAGAACAAGAGACCCAGTACTTC.